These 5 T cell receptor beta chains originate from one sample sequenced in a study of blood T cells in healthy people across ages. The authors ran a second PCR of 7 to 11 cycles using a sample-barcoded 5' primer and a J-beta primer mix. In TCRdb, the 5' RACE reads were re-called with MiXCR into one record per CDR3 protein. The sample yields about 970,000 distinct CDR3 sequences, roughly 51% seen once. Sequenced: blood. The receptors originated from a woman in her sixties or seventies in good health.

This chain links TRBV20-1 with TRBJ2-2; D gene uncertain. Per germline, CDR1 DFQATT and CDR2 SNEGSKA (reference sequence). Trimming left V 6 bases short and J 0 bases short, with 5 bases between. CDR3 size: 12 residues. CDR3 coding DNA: TGCAGTGCCACCGCGAACACCGGGGAGCTGTTTTTT. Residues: CSATANTGELFF.

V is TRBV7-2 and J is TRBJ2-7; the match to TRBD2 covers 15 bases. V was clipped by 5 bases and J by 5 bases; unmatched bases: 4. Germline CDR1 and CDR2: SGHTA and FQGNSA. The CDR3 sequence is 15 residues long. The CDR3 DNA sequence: TGTGCCAGCAGCCCCAGGACTAGCGGGAGGGACGAGCAGTACTTC. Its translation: CASSPRTSGRDEQYF.

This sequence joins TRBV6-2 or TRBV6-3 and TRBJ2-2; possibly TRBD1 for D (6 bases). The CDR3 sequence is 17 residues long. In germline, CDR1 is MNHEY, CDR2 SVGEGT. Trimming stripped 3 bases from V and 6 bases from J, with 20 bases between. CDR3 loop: CASSYLSWNKGAGELFF. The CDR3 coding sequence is TGTGCCAGCAGTTATCTCTCCTGGAATAAGGGGGCCGGGGAGCTGTTTTTT.

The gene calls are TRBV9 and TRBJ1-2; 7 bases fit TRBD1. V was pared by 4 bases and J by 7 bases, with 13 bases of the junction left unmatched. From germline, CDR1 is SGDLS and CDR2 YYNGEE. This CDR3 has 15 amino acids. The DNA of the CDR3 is TGTGCCAGCAGCAGAACAGGGGAATCTTTTGGTGGCTACACCTTC. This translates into CASSRTGESFGGYTF.

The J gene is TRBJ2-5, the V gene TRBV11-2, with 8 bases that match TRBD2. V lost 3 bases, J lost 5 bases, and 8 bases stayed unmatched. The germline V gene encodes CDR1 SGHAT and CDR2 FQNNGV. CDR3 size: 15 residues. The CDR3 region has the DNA TGTGCCAGCAGCTTCGGACTAGCTGTTGGGGAGACCCAGTACTTC. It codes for CASSFGLAVGETQYF.